This T cell receptor (beta chain) was observed in a study of blood T cell repertoires in COVID-19. Clones were sequenced by immunoSEQ multiplex PCR, and TCRdb holds only the in-frame ones, with some missing. The repertoire holds around 190,000 clones, with roughly 80% as singletons. The source of this sequence is a woman aged 45-65 years with acute or convalescent COVID-19. Material for sequencing was peripheral blood.

The CDR3, as DNA: TGTGCCAGTACCTCCGGGACAGGGGGACAGCCCCAGCATTTT. The encoded protein is CASTSGTGGQPQHF. This chain links TRBV19 with TRBJ1-5; 11 positions agree with TRBD1. V lost 7 bases, J lost 7 bases, and 6 bases stayed unmatched. The CDR3 contains 14 residues. CDR1 and CDR2 (germline): LNHDA, SQIVND (reference sequence).